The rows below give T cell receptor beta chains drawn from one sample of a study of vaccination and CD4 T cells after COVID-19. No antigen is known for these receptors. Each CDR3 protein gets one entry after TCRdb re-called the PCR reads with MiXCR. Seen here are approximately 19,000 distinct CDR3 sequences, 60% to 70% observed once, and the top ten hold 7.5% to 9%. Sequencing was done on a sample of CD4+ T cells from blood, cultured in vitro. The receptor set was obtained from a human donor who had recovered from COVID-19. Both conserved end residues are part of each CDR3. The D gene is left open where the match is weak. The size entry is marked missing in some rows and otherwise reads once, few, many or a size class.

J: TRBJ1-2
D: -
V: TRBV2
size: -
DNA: TGTGCCAGCAGTGGGTCCGGGGGCCCGTTCGGGAATGGCTACACCTTC
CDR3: CASSGSGGPFGNGYTF

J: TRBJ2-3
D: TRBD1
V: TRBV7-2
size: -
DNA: TGTGCCAGCAGCTTAGGGGGGACAGCGGCTGTTGGCACGCAGTATTTT
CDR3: CASSLGGTAAVGTQYF

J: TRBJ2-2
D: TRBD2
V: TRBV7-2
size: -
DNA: TGTGCCAGCAGCCTTAGCGGGAGGTGGGCCGGGGAGCTGTTTTTT
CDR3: CASSLSGRWAGELFF

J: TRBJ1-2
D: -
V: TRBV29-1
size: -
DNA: TGCAGCGACCCTTTCGACGCGAGGGGACCCTATGGCTACACCTTC
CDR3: CSDPFDARGPYGYTF

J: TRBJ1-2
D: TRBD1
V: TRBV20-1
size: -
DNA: TGCAGTACTAGAAAGGGACAGGGAAACTATGGCTACACCTTC
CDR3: CSTRKGQGNYGYTF

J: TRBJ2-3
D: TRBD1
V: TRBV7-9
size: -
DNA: TGTGCCAGCAGCCCACAGGGGGAAGAGGATACGCAGTATTTT
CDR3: CASSPQGEEDTQYF

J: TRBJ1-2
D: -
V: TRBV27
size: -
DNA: TGTGCCAGCAGTTTAGCGGGGGGCGGTCACTATGGCTACACCTTC
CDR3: CASSLAGGGHYGYTF

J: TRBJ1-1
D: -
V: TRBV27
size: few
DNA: TGTGCCACCCCAGGCAGGAGGAGTCTGCCGGAAGCTTTCTTT
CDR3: CATPGRRSLPEAFF

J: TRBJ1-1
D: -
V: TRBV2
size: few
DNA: TGTGCCAGCAGGGGAGCGAACACTGAAGCTTTCTTT
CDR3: CASRGANTEAFF

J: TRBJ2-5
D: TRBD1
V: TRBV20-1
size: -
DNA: TGCAGTGCTTCTCGGACAGGGCGGGAGACCCAGTACTTC
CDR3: CSASRTGRETQYF

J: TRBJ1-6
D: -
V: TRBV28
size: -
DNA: TGTGCCAGCACCGTGACGTTGGGTAATTCACCCCTCCACTTT
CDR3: CASTVTLGNSPLHF

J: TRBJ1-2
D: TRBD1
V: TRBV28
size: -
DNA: TGTGCCAGCAGTTTAGGGACAGGCTGGTATGGCTACACCTTC
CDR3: CASSLGTGWYGYTF

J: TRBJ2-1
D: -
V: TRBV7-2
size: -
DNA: TGTGCCAGCAGCCCCCGGGCGGGATCGAATGAGCAGTTCTTC
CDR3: CASSPRAGSNEQFF

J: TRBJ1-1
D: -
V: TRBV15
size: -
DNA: TGTGCCACCAGCAGAGATGAGGGGACTGAAGCTTTCTTT
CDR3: CATSRDEGTEAFF

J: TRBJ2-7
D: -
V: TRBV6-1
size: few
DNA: TGTGCCAGCAGTACCGGGGAATTCTACGAGCAGTACTTC
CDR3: CASSTGEFYEQYF

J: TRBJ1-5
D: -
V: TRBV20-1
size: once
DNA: TGCAGTGCTAGAGGGGGGCAGAGCAATCAGCCCCAGCATTTT
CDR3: CSARGGQSNQPQHF

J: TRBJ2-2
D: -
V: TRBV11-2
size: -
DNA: TGTGCCAGCAGCCCTCCCCTGGGCCTTAGAGACACCGGGGAGCTGTTTTTT
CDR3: CASSPPLGLRDTGELFF

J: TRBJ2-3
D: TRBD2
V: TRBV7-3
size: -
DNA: TGTGCCAGCAGCCGAAGCGGGAAGGGGGATACGCAGTATTTT
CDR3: CASSRSGKGDTQYF

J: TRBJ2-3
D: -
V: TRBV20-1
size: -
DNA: TGCAGTGCTGACCCGGCCGGGTATACGCAGTATTTT
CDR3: CSADPAGYTQYF

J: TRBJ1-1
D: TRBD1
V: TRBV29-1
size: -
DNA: TGCAGCTGTTGCGTCTCGACAGGGGCTGAAGCTTTCTTT
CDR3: CSCCVSTGAEAFF

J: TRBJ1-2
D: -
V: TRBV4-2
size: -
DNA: TGTGCCAGCAGCCAAATGCCGGGGGCCGATTATGGCTACACCTTC
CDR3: CASSQMPGADYGYTF

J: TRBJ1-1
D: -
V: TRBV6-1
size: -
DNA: TGTGCCAGCAGATCCACACTTGAAGCTTTCTTT
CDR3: CASRSTLEAFF

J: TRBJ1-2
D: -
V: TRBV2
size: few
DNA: TGTGCCAGCCAGGGAATTTCGGATGGCTACACCTTC
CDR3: CASQGISDGYTF

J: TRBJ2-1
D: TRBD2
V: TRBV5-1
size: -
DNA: TGCGCCAGCAGCGAAACTAGCGGGAGTAGGTACAATGAGCAGTTCTTC
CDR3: CASSETSGSRYNEQFF

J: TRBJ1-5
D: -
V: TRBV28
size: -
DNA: TGTGCCAGCAGTCGATCAGGTGGATTTAATCAGCCCCAGCATTTT
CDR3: CASSRSGGFNQPQHF

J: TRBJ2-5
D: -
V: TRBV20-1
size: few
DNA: TGCAGTGCTAGAAAGGCGGCAGAGACCCAGTACTTC
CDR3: CSARKAAETQYF

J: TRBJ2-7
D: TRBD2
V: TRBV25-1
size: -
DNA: TGTGCCAGCAGTGAAGTAAGGGCTAGCGGGAGGGCTGGCTACGAGCAGTACTTC
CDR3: CASSEVRASGRAGYEQYF

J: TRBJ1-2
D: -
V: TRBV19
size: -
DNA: TGTGCCAGTAGTATAGGTCCCCGAGCAGACTATGGCTACACCTTC
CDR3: CASSIGPRADYGYTF

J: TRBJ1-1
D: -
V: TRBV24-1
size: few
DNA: TGTGCCACCAGTGGTGGACCCAACGGTGGAGCTTTCTTT
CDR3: CATSGGPNGGAFF

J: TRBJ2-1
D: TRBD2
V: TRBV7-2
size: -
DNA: TGTGCCAGCGGACTAGGGCTAGCGGGAGCGGGACAGTTCTTC
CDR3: CASGLGLAGAGQFF

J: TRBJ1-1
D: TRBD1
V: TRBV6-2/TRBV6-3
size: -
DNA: TGTGCCAGCAGCCTGACAGGGGTGAACACTGAAGCTTTCTTT
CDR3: CASSLTGVNTEAFF

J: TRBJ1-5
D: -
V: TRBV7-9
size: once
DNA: TGTGCCAGCAGCCCCGGGGCTTGGGGCAATCAGCCCCAGCATTTT
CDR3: CASSPGAWGNQPQHF

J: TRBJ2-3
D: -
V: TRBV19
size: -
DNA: TGTGCCAGTTCTGACTTTGGAGGCACAGATACGCAGTATTTT
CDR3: CASSDFGGTDTQYF

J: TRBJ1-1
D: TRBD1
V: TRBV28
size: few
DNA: TGTGCCAGCAATCCCTGGAGGGACAGCCGGGGTGACACTGAAGCTTTCTTT
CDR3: CASNPWRDSRGDTEAFF

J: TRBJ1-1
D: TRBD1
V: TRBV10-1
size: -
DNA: TGCGCCAGCAGTGAGGCCGACAGGGGCACTGAAGCTTTCTTT
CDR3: CASSEADRGTEAFF

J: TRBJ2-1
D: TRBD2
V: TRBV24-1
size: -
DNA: TGTGCCACCAGTGATCCCGGGACTAGCGCCCACAATGAGCAGTTCTTC
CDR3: CATSDPGTSAHNEQFF

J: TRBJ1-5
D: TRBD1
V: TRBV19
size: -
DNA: TGTGCCAGTAGGGGGCGAGGGGGACAGAAAAATCAGCCCCAGCATTTT
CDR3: CASRGRGGQKNQPQHF

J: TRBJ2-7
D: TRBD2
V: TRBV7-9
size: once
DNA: TGTGCCAGCAGCCCGACCAGTCCTAGCGGGAGTCCGTCCGAGCAGTACTTC
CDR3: CASSPTSPSGSPSEQYF

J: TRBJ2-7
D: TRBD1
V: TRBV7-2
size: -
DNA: TGTGCCAGCAGCTTAACCGCGACAGGGGGCGCTTGGTACGAGCAGTACTTC
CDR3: CASSLTATGGAWYEQYF

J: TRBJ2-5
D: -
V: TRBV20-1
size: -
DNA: TGCAGTGCTAGACCTGGAGAGAAAGAGACCCAGTACTTC
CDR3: CSARPGEKETQYF

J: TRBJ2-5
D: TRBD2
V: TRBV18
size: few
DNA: TGTGCCAGCTCAACCGGGGAGGGATCGTCCGAGACCCAGTACTTC
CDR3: CASSTGEGSSETQYF

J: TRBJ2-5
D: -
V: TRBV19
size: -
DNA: TGTGCCAGTAAAATGGGGGGGCCCCAAGAGACCCAGTACTTC
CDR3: CASKMGGPQETQYF

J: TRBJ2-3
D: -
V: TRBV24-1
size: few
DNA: TGTGCCACCAGTTCAGGGGGGAGCACAGATACGCAGTATTTT
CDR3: CATSSGGSTDTQYF

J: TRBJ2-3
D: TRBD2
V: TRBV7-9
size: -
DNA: TGTGCCAGCAGCTTAGCGCAGGCGGGAGGTTCAGATACGCAGTATTTT
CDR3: CASSLAQAGGSDTQYF

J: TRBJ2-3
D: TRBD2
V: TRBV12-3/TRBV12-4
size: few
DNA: TGTGCCAGCAGCCCTATAGCGGGAGAGGCAGATACGCAGTATTTT
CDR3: CASSPIAGEADTQYF

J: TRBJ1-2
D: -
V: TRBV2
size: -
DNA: TGTGCCAGCAGATTGTCAGCTTATGGCTACACCTTC
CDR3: CASRLSAYGYTF

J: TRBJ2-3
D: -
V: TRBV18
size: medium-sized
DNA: TGTGCCAGCTCCTCGGACTACCTTAGCACAGATACGCAGTATTTT
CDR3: CASSSDYLSTDTQYF

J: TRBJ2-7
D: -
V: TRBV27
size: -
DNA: TGTGCCAGCAGTTTTTTCAGCTCCTACGAGCAGTACTTC
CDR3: CASSFFSSYEQYF

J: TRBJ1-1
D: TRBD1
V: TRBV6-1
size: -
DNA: TGTGCCAGCAGGTTGGAGGGGGCGGAAACTGAAGCTTTCTTT
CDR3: CASRLEGAETEAFF

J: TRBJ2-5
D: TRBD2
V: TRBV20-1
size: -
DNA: TGCAGTGCTAGAGACCCCCTGCGGGGGGGCCTCGAGACCCAGTACTTC
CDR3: CSARDPLRGGLETQYF

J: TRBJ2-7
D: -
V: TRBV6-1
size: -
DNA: TGTGCCAGCAGCCGCCCCCGGGACGAGCAGTACTTC
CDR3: CASSRPRDEQYF

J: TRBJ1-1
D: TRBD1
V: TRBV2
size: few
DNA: TGTGCCAGCAGTGGACAGGGGGTTAAAGCTTTCTTT
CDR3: CASSGQGVKAFF

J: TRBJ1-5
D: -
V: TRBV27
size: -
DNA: TGTGCCAGCAGTTTAGCCAGAAATCAGCCCCAGCATTTT
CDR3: CASSLARNQPQHF

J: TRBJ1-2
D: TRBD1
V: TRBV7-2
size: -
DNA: TGTGCCAGCAGCTGGGACAGAAACTATGGCTACACCTTC
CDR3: CASSWDRNYGYTF

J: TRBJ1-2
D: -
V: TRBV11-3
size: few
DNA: TGTGCCAGCAGCCCTGAGGGATACTATGGCTACACCTTC
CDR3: CASSPEGYYGYTF